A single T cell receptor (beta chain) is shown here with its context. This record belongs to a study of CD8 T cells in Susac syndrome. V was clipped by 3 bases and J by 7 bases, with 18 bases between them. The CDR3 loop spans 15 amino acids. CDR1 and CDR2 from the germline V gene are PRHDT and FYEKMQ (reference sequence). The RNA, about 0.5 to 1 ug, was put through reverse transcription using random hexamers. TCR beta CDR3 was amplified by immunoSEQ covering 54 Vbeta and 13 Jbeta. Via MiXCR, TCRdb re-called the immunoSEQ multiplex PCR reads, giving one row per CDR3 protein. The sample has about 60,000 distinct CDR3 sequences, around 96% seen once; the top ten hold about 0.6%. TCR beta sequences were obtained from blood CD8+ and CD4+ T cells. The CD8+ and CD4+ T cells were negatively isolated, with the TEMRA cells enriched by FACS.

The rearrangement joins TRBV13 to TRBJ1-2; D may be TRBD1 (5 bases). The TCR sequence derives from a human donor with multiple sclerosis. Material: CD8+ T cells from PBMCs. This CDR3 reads CASSFFRGFSGGYTF. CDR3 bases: TGTGCCAGCAGCTTTTTCCGGGGGTTCTCTGGTGGCTACACCTTC.